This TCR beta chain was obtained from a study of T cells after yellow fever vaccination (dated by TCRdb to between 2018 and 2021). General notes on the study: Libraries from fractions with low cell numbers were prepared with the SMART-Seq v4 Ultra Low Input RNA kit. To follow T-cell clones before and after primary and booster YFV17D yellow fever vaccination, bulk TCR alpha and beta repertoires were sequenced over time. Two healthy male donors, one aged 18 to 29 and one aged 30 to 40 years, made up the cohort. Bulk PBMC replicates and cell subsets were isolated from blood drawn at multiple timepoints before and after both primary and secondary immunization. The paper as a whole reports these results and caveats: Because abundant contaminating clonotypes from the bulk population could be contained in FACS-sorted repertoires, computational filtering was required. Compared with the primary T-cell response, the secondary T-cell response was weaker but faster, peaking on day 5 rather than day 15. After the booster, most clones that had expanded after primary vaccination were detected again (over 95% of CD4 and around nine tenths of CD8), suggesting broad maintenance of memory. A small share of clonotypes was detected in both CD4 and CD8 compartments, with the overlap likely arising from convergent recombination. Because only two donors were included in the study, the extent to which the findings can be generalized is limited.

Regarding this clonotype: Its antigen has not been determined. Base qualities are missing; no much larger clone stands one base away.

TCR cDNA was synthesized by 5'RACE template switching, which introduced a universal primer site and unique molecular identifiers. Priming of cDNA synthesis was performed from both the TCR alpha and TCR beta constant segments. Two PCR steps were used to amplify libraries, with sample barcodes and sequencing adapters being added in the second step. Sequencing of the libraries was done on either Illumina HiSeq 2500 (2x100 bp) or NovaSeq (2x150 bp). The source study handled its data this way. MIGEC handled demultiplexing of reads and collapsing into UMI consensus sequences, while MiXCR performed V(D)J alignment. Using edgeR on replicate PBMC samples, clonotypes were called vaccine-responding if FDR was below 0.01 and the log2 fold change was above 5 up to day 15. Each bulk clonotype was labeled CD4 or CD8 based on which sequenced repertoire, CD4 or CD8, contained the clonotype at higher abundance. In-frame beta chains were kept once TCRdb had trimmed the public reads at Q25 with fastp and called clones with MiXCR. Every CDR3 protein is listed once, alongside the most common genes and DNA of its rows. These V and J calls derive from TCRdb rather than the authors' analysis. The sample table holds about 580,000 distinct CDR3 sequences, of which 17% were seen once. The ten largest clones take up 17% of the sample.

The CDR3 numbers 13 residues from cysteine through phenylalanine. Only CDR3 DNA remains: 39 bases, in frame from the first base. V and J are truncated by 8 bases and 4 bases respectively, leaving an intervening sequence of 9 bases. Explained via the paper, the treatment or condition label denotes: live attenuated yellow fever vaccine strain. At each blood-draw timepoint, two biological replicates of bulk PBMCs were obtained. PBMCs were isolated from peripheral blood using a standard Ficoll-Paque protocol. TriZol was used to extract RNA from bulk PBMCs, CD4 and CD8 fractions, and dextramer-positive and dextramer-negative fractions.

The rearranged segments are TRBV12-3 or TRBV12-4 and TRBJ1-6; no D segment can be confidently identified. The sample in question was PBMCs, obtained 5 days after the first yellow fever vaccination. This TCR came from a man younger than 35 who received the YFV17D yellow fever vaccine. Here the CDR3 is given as CASLLRYNSPLHF. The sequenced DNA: TGTGCCAGCTTACTGCGGTATAATTCACCCCTCCACTTT.